Listed below are T cell receptor beta chains from one sample, sequenced in a study of blood T cell repertoires in COVID-19. The assay was immunoSEQ multiplex PCR, and TCRdb's table has in-frame clones only and misses some. Of over 250,000 clones listed, approximately 91% are singletons. The specimen sequenced was peripheral blood. The receptors were gathered from a man between 45 and 60 years old with acute or convalescent COVID-19. The CDR3 runs from the conserved cysteine through the conserved F or W. The D gene is left open where the match is weak. The listing skips clone size in some rows; elsewhere it reads once, few, many or a size class.

>TRBV7-9|TRBJ2-4|once|-
TGTGCCAGCAGCTTAGTCGAGGGTTCGGCCAAAAACATTCAGTACTTC
CASSLVEGSAKNIQYF
>TRBV29-1|TRBJ2-1|-|-
TGCACCGTGGGCCGGGATGAATACAATGAGCAGTTCTTC
CTVGRDEYNEQFF
>TRBV5-8|TRBJ2-5|-|-
TGTGCCAGCAGCGATGGGACTTTCTCTGACGGAGAGACCCAGTACTTC
CASSDGTFSDGETQYF
>TRBV29-1|TRBJ2-2|-|-
TGCAGCGCCGAAGACTCACTTAGCACCGGGGAGCTGTTTTTT
CSAEDSLSTGELFF
>TRBV19|TRBJ1-5|many|-
TGTGCCAGTAGTTCATCAGGACAGAGCAATCAGCCCCAGCATTTT
CASSSSGQSNQPQHF
>TRBV24-1|TRBJ2-2|-|-
TGTGCCACCCAGGCAGGTCCGAACACCGGGGAGCTGTTTTTT
CATQAGPNTGELFF
>TRBV6-5|TRBJ2-5|-|-
TGTGCCAGCAGTCGGGACTGGTCGGAAAGTAAGACCCAGTACTTC
CASSRDWSESKTQYF
>TRBV7-8|TRBJ2-5|-|-
TGTGCCAGCAGCTTGGGAGTAGTGGTAGCGGTGTACCAAGAGACCCAGTACTTC
CASSLGVVVAVYQETQYF
>TRBV7-3|TRBJ2-7|-|TRBD2
TGTGCCAGCAGCTCCATAGCGGGGGGGAGGAACGAGCAGTACTTC
CASSSIAGGRNEQYF
>TRBV9|TRBJ2-1|-|-
TGTGCCAGCAGCGTAGCAGGGGCCGAGCAGTTCTTC
CASSVAGAEQFF
>TRBV6-5|TRBJ1-1|-|TRBD1
TGTGCCAGCAGACTACAGGGGGCGAACACTGAAGCTTTCTTT
CASRLQGANTEAFF
>TRBV7-9|TRBJ2-2|-|-
TGTGCCAGCACCTCGAGCGAACCGAACACCGGGGAGCTGTTTTTT
CASTSSEPNTGELFF
>TRBV4-1|TRBJ1-2|-|TRBD1
TGCGCCAGCAGCCAAGATAGAGGGGGCGTCTATGGCTACACCTTC
CASSQDRGGVYGYTF
>TRBV30|TRBJ1-2|-|TRBD1
TGTGCCTGGAGTAGACCGGGACAGGGGTACTATGGCTACACCTTC
CAWSRPGQGYYGYTF
>TRBV2|TRBJ1-1|-|-
TGTGCCAGCAGTGAAGGGGCAAACACTGAAGCTTTCTTT
CASSEGANTEAFF
>TRBV2|TRBJ1-1|-|-
TGTGCCAGCCATTTTTATGGGGACTTTAGCACTGAAGCTTTCTTT
CASHFYGDFSTEAFF
>TRBV2|TRBJ2-3|-|-
TGTGCCAGCACGACAGGCAGCACAGATACGCAGTATTTT
CASTTGSTDTQYF
>TRBV15|TRBJ2-2|-|-
TGTGCCACCAGCGGACCTATAGGGGGAACCGGGGAGCTGTTTTTT
CATSGPIGGTGELFF
>TRBV11-2|TRBJ1-4|-|-
TGTGCCAGCAGCTTAGTCGGAAAACTGTTTTTT
CASSLVGKLFF
>TRBV11-3|TRBJ2-7|-|-
TGTGCCAGCAGCTTAGATGCAGTCTCCTACGAGCAGTACTTC
CASSLDAVSYEQYF
>TRBV7-3|TRBJ2-1|-|TRBD1
TGTGCCAGCAGCTTAACGGCAGTCTTACAGGGGACATCCAATGAGCAGTTCTTC
CASSLTAVLQGTSNEQFF
>TRBV12-3/TRBV12-4|TRBJ1-2|-|TRBD1
TGTGCCAGCAGCCGGACAGGGTGGTATGGCTACACCTTC
CASSRTGWYGYTF
>TRBV5-1|TRBJ2-3|-|-
TGCGCCAGCACCCCCTCCCCGGGTGGCACAGATACGCAGTATTTT
CASTPSPGGTDTQYF
>TRBV5-5|TRBJ2-1|-|-
TGTGCCAGCAGCCAGGGGACAATCGGAGACAATGAGCAGTTCTTC
CASSQGTIGDNEQFF
>TRBV30|TRBJ1-2|-|TRBD1
TGTGCCTGGAGTCGGAGAGGGGGCTTTGGCTACACCTTC
CAWSRRGGFGYTF
>TRBV11-3|TRBJ2-1|-|TRBD2
TGTGCCAGCAGCTCGACTAGCGGGGGACACAATGAGCAGTTCTTC
CASSSTSGGHNEQFF
>TRBV14|TRBJ1-1|-|-
TGTGCCAGCAGCCCCGGACAGGAAGCTTTCTTT
CASSPGQEAFF